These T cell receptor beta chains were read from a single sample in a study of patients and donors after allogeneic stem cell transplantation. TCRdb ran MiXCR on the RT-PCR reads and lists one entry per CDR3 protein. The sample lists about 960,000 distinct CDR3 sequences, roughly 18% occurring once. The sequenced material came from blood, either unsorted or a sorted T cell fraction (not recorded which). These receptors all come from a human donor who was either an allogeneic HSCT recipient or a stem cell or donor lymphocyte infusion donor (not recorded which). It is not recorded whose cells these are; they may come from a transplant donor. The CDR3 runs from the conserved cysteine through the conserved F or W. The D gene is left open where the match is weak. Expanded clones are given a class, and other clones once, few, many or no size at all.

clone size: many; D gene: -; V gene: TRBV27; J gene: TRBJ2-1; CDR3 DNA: TGTGCCAGCAGTTGGGGCGGGGTCTACAATGAGCAGTTCTTC; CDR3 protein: CASSWGGVYNEQFF
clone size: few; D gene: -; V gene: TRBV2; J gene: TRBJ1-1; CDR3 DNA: TGTGCCAGCAGTGCAAACGAGGCGAACACTGAAGCTTTCTTT; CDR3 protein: CASSANEANTEAFF
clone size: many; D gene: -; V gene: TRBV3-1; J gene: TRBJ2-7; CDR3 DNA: TGTGCCAGCAGCCAAGAAACCTACGAGCAGTACTTC; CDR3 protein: CASSQETYEQYF
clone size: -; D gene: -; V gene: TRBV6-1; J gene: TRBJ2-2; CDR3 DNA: TGTGCCAGCAGACCAGGGGGGCCTTCTTTAGACTCCACCGGGGAGCTGTTTTTT; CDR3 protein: CASRPGGPSLDSTGELFF
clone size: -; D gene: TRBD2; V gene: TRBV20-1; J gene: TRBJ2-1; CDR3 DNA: TGCAGTGCGAGAACGCCGGGACTAGAGTCTGAGCAGTTCTTC; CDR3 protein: CSARTPGLESEQFF
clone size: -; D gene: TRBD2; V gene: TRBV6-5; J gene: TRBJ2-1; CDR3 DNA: TGTGCCAGCAGTTACGGGACTAGCGGGAATGAGCAGTTCTTC; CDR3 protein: CASSYGTSGNEQFF
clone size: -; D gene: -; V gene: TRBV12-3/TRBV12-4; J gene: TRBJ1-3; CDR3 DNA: TGTGCCAGCAGTCGTAAAGGATCCCGGGTTTTT; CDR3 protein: CASSRKGSRVF
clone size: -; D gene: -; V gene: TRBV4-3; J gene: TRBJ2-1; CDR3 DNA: TGCGCCAGCAGCCGCCAGGACTTTTACAATGAGCAGTTCTTC; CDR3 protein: CASSRQDFYNEQFF
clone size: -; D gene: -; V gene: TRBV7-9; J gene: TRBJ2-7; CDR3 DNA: TGTGCCAGCAGCTTCCCGCCCCTGCCCTACGAGCAGTACTTC; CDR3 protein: CASSFPPLPYEQYF
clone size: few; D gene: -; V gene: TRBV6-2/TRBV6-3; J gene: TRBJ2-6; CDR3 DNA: TGTGCCAGCAGTAGACAGAAACCCTCTGGGGCCAACGTCCTGACTTTC; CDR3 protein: CASSRQKPSGANVLTF
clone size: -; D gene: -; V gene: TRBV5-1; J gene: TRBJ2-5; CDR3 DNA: TGCGCCAGCAGCGAAACTCGGAACCAGTACTTC; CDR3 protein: CASSETRNQYF
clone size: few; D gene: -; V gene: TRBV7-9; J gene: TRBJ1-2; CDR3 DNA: TGTGCCAGCAGCTCAGTTGCCAGGGGCAGCTATGGCTACACCTTC; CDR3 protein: CASSSVARGSYGYTF
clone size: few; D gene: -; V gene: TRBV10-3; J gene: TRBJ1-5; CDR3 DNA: TGTGCCATCAGTGATGGGGGGCAACGGGGCAATCAGCCCCAGCATTTT; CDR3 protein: CAISDGGQRGNQPQHF
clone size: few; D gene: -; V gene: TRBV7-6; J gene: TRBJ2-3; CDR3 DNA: TGTGCCAGCAGACTTCTAGCTGGGGTGCCAGATACGCAGTATTTT; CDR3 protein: CASRLLAGVPDTQYF
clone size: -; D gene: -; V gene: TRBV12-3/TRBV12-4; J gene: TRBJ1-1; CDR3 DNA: TGTGCCAGCAGTTTAGCCGACAGTCGGTTTTTCGGAGGGAAGAACACTGAAGCTTTCTTT; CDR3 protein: CASSLADSRFFGGKNTEAFF
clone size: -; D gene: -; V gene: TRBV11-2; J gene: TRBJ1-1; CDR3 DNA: TGTGCCAGCAGCTTAGGGGGAGGGACTGGCACTGAAGCTTTCTTT; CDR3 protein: CASSLGGGTGTEAFF
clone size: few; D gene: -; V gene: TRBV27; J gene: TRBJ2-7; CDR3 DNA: TGTGCCATAGGACAGAACTACGAGCAGTACTTC; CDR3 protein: CAIGQNYEQYF
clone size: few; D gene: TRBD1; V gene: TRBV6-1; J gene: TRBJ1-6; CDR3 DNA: TGTGCCAGCAGTGACAGGACAGGAAATTCACCCCTCCACTTT; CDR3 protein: CASSDRTGNSPLHF
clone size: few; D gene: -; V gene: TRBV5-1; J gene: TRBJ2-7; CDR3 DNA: TGCGCCAGCAGCGGAGCGAGCGGCGAGACCTACGAGCAGTACTTC; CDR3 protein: CASSGASGETYEQYF
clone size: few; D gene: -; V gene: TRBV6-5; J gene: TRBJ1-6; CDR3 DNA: TGTGCCAGCAGTTACAAGGGCAGCTCCTATAATTCACCCCTCCACTTT; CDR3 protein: CASSYKGSSYNSPLHF
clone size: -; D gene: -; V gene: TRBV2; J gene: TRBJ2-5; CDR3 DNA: TGTGCCAGCAGAAGTTCGGGGGACACCGCCCCCGAGTACTTC; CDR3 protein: CASRSSGDTAPEYF
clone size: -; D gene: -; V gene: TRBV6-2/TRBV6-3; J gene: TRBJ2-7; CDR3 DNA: TGTGCCAGCAGTATCTTACCCTCACAGGCCGAGCAGTACTTC; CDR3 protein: CASSILPSQAEQYF
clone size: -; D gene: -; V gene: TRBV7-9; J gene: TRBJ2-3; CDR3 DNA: TGTGCCAGCAGCTTACTAGCTCCGACTCTGGGGGATACGCAGTATTTT; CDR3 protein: CASSLLAPTLGDTQYF
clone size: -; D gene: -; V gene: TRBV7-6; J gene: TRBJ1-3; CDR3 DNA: TGTGCCAGCAGCCTCGGGCAGGGTCGCGTAGGAAACACCATATATTTT; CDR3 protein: CASSLGQGRVGNTIYF
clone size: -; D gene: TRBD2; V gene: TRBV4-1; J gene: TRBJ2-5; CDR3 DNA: TGCGCCAGCAGCCACTACCGGACTAGCGGGAGGCCGGAACAAGAGACCCAGTACTTC; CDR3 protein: CASSHYRTSGRPEQETQYF
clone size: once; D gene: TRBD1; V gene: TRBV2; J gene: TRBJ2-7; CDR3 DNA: TGTGCCAGCAGTGAAACCCGGGACAGGAACGAGCAGTACTTC; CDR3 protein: CASSETRDRNEQYF
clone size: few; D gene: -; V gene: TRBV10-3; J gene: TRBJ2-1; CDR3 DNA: TGTGCCATCACCATGAAGCCGGACAGCTCCTACAATGAGCAGTTCTTC; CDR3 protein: CAITMKPDSSYNEQFF
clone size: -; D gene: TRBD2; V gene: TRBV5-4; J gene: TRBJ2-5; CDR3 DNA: TGTGCCAGCAGCTTGGGGACTAGCGGGGGGGCCATAAAGACCCAGTACTTC; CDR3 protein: CASSLGTSGGAIKTQYF
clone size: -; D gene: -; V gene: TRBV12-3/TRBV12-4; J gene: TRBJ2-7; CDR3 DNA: TGTGCCAGCAGCTGGACTGTCACCTACGAGCAGTACTTC; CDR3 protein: CASSWTVTYEQYF
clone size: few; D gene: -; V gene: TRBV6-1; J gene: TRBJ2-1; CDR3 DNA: TGTGCCAGCAGTGAAATGGATCCCCCCAATGAGCAGTTCTTC; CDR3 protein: CASSEMDPPNEQFF
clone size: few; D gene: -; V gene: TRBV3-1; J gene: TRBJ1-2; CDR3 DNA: TGTGCCAGCAGCCGACAGACAGCCACGAACTATGGCTACACCTTC; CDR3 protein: CASSRQTATNYGYTF
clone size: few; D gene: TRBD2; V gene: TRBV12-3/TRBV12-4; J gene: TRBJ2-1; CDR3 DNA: TGTGCCATCGGGGCGGGAGGGACTAGCTATTTCTTC; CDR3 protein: CAIGAGGTSYFF
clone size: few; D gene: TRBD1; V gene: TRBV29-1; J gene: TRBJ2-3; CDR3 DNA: TGCAGCGTTGGGGCGACAGGGTGGGCAGATACGCAGTATTTT; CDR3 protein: CSVGATGWADTQYF
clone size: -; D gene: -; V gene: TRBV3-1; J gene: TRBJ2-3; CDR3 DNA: TGTGCCAGCAGCCATTACGCTAGCACAGATACGCAGTATTTT; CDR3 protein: CASSHYASTDTQYF
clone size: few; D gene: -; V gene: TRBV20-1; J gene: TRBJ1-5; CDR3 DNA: TGCAGTGCTATCGACGGAGACAATCAGCCCCAGCATTTT; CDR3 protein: CSAIDGDNQPQHF